The present entry profiles one TCR beta chain with its context. V was pared by 4 bases and J by 9 bases, with 13 bases between. The CDR3 contains 13 residues. Per germline, CDR1 SGHVS and CDR2 FQNEAQ. This specimen belongs to a study of shared clonotypes between healthy human individuals. Using immunoSEQ multiplex PCR, the repertoire was profiled, and TCRdb retains in-frame clones only, with some absent. The table lists roughly 1.5 million clones, 98% of them singletons. This receptor was obtained from a man younger than 45 in good health. What was sequenced was naive CD4+ T cells sorted from blood. Regarding subset: CD45RA+ positively selected. The chain joins TRBV7-8 to TRBJ1-5; D uncertain. The CDR3 is CASSSRDRGPQHF. The CDR3 DNA sequence: TGTGCCAGCAGCTCCCGCGACCGAGGGCCCCAGCATTTT. Full variable domain (rest looked up from reference TRBV7-8 and TRBJ1-5): GAGVSQSPRYKVAKRGQDVALRCDPISGHVSLFWYQQALGQGPEFLTYFQNEAQLDKSGLPSDRFFAERPEGSVSTLKIQRTQQEDSAVYLCASSSRDRGPQHFGDGTRLSIL.